Only one count was recorded for the clone carrying this T cell receptor beta chain. This sample was taken from a study of sequential checkpoint blockade in melanoma. This table comes from immunoSEQ multiplex PCR, and its TCRdb copy is limited to in-frame clones, with some not included. Of under 20,000 clones listed, about 66% are singletons. Regarding treatment: randomized to nivolumab then ipilimumab (arm A) or the reverse (arm B). From thawed PBMCs, live CD3+CD8+ cells negative for CD19 and CD56 were sorted. The source of this sequence is a human donor with melanoma. The material was CD8+ T cells sorted from blood (inferred from file names), obtained from a patient given nivolumab and ipilimumab in sequence.

In DNA form, the CDR3 reads TGCGCCAGCAGCCATGGACTGTACTCCTACGAGCAGTACTTC. Translated, it gives CASSHGLYSYEQYF. The rearrangement uses TRBV4-1 and TRBJ2-7, with a weak D call TRBD2 (5 bases). Germline CDR1 MGHRA, CDR2 YSYEKL. The CDR3 is 14 amino acids. V was clipped by 3 bases and J by 0 bases, with 9 bases between them.